The sequence of this T cell receptor beta chain was determined in a study of T cell responses to AZD1222 COVID-19 vaccine. General study points: Repertoire sampling happened only post peak T cell response. Spike-specific TCR breadth and depth rose after two AZD1222 doses. White British people made up most donors, females outnumbered males, and clonal diversity was possibly underestimated.

The J segment lost 8 bases and the V segment lost 5 bases, leaving 8 bases of the junction unmatched. This CDR3 has 15 amino acids. CDR1 and CDR2 from the germline V gene are MDHEN and SYDVKM. Pooling of second doses given at about 4 or about 12 weeks was done. Notes on this clone: As yet, its antigen is unknown.

Sequencing used immunoSEQ multiplex PCR; TCRdb keeps in-frame clones, though not all of them. The sample lists almost 70,000 clones, roughly 80% occurring once. This sequence was found in an adult who received the AZD1222 COVID-19 vaccine. This specimen consisted of peripheral blood, obtained 28 days after the second AZD1222 dose. This rearrangement joins TRBV28 to TRBJ1-6, with 8 bases identical to TRBD1. CDR3 region: CASSPPGGAYSPLHF. The CDR3 DNA reads TGTGCCAGCAGTCCACCAGGGGGCGCGTATTCACCCCTCCACTTT.